Listed here are 9 T cell receptor beta chains from one sample, sequenced in a study of Graves' ophthalmopathy and Graves' hyperthyroidism. The authors amplified TCR beta CDR3 regions, and they did so from RNA transcripts for repertoire sequencing. RT-PCR with HTBI primers came first, then second-round multiplex PCR. TCRdb called the multiplex PCR reads again in MiXCR, with one record for every CDR3 protein. The sample lists 900,000 to 1,200,000 distinct CDR3 sequences, 36% occurring once. Sample: peripheral blood or thyroid tissue (not recorded which). Receptors originate from an adult man with Graves' hyperthyroidism.

Concerning this clonotype: Mismatch with germline at one junction end may stem from a read error. The chain has TRBV6-6 and TRBJ1-1; TRBD1 matches at 10 bases. This CDR3 has 14 residues. CDR1 MNHNY and CDR2 SVGAGI come from the germline V gene (reference sequence). CDR3 DNA sequence: TGTGCCAGCACTTTGACAGGGGGCGGCACTGAAGCTTCCTTT. It translates to CASTLTGGGTEASF.

The rearrangement links TRBV6-2 or TRBV6-3 to TRBJ1-5, with D unclear. The CDR3 has 15 residues. V was clipped by 5 bases and J by 5 bases, with 16 bases between them. Germline V gene lookup returns CDR1 MNHEY and CDR2 SVGEGT. The CDR3: CASSLYSTVDQPQHF. CDR3 nucleotides: TGTGCCAGCAGTCTTTATTCGACTGTAGATCAGCCCCAGCATTTT.

The chain employs TRBV10-2 and TRBJ1-5, with D uncertain. V was shortened by 2 bases and J by 2 bases, with 10 bases between the two germline ends. The CDR3 extends over 15 amino acids. Germline-derived CDR1 and CDR2 are WSHSY and SAAADI. CDR3 loop: CASSEPEGGNQPQHF. The CDR3 region has the DNA TGCGCCAGCAGTGAGCCGGAAGGAGGCAATCAGCCCCAGCATTTT.

In the case of this clonotype: This may come from a read error, since a much larger clone is one base off. The chain recombines TRBV5-1 with TRBJ2-5; either TRBD1 or TRBD2 may fit D (5 bases each). Germline CDR1 reads SGHRS; CDR2 reads YFSETQ. V lost 4 bases, J lost 5 bases, and 15 bases lay in between. CDR3 length equals 14 residues. The CDR3 DNA reads TGCGCCAGCAGCAAGGGGACGTCGTTTGAGACCCAGTACTTC. Encoded protein: CASSKGTSFETQYF.

The rearrangement uses TRBV6-2 or TRBV6-3 and TRBJ2-7, with no clear D. CDR3 length equals 12 residues. Germline V CDR1 and CDR2: MNHEY, SVGEGT. V gave up 5 bases and J gave up 7 bases, with 12 bases separating them. CDR3 sequence: CASSDPHKEQYF. CDR3 bases: TGTGCCAGCAGTGATCCCCATAAGGAGCAGTACTTC.

Worth noting for this clonotype: Mismatch with germline at one junction end may stem from a read error. This chain connects TRBV7-2 to TRBJ2-2; perhaps D is TRBD1 or TRBD2 (6 bases each). Germline CDR1 is SGHTA and CDR2 is FQGNSA. This CDR3 comprises 17 residues. The DNA for the CDR3 is TGCGCCAGCAGCCAAGGATGGGGGGCCCAAAACACCGGGGAGCTGTTTTTT. Protein product: CASSQGWGAQNTGELFF.

This clonotype was counted many times. V and J are TRBV7-8 and TRBJ2-7; D gene uncertain. The germline CDR1 and CDR2 sequences are SGHVS and FQNEAQ. The CDR3 runs 13 residues. Between the trimmed V and J ends, which lost 0 bases and 6 bases, there was a span of 9 bases. This CDR3 reads CASSLATFAEQYF. The CDR3 DNA reads TGTGCCAGCAGCTTAGCGACTTTTGCCGAGCAGTACTTC.

This clonotype was seen at least ten times. The chain combines TRBV29-1 with TRBJ2-7, with D hard to call. The V gene lost 7 bases and the J gene lost 0 bases, with 10 bases spanning the gap. Per germline, CDR1 SQVTM and CDR2 ANQGSEA. The CDR3 loop spans 12 amino acids. The CDR3 nucleotides are TGCAGCGCCGTCGCGGACTCCTACGAGCAGTACTTC. As protein: CSAVADSYEQYF.

A few counts support this clonotype. A much larger clone sits a single nucleotide away, making a read error possible. This chain connects TRBV10-3 to TRBJ2-7, with D possibly called TRBD1 or TRBD2 (5 bases each). Trimming stripped 4 bases from V and 1 base from J, with 11 bases between. Germline CDR1 is ENHRY and CDR2 is SYGVKD. The CDR3 consists of 14 residues. This CDR3 is CAISGLEGSYEQYF. The CDR3 nucleotides are TGTGCCATCAGTGGGCTCGAGGGGTCCTACGAGCAGTACTTC.